A selection of T cell receptor beta chains follows, all from one sample in a study of cytomegalovirus exposure and HLA in healthy donors. TCRdb's copy holds only in-frame clones and misses some; the assay was immunoSEQ multiplex PCR. Among approximately 30,000 clones listed, about 70% were seen once. The sequenced material came from PBMCs. Every receptor here comes from a man aged 35-49 years in good health and CMV-seropositive. CDR3s include the opening cysteine and the closing phenylalanine or tryptophan. D genes are given only for firm matches. Size tells how often a clone was seen (once, few, many) or the class of an expanded clone, and some rows leave it out.

V gene,CDR3 length,clone size,J gene,D gene,CDR3 DNA,CDR3 protein
TRBV5-6,16,.,TRBJ1-6,TRBD1,TGTGCCAGCAGGCTTGGGACAGTTGGTTTTGATTCGCCCCTCCACTTT,CASRLGTVGFDSPLHF
TRBV27,10,.,TRBJ2-7,.,TGTGCCAGCACCACCTACGAGCAGTACTTC,CASTTYEQYF
TRBV5-1,17,few,TRBJ2-5,TRBD2,TGCGCCAGCACCCAGGGACTAGCGGGGGGTACTAAAGAGACCCAGTACTTC,CASTQGLAGGTKETQYF
TRBV9,17,.,TRBJ2-2,TRBD2,TGTGCCAGCAGCCCTAGCGGGGGGCCTTTATACACCGGGGAGCTGTTTTTT,CASSPSGGPLYTGELFF
TRBV7-6,16,few,TRBJ2-7,.,TGTGCCAGCAGCGGGATACGGTCTAGCGTGGCCAACGAGCAGTACTTC,CASSGIRSSVANEQYF
TRBV5-4,13,.,TRBJ2-1,.,TGTGCCAGCAGCTTGGCGCGTGCCCATGAGCAGTTCTTC,CASSLARAHEQFF
TRBV19,14,.,TRBJ1-1,TRBD1,TGTGCCAGTAGTCCCCCGGGACAGGGCCCTGAAGCTTTCTTT,CASSPPGQGPEAFF
TRBV7-2,15,.,TRBJ1-3,TRBD1,TGTGCCAGCAGCTTAGAGGGGGCGCAAGGAAACACCATATATTTT,CASSLEGAQGNTIYF
TRBV5-1,16,once,TRBJ2-7,TRBD2,TGCGCCAGCAGCCCCGGGGGGGGCGGGGCGGAAAACGAGCAGTACTTC,CASSPGGGGAENEQYF
TRBV21-1,16,.,TRBJ2-3,.,TGTGCCAGCAGCAAAGGGGCCCGGGGGGTGACAGATACGCAGTATTTT,CASSKGARGVTDTQYF
TRBV28,16,few,TRBJ1-5,TRBD1,TGTGCCAGCAGCGATACCGTGACAGGGTACAATCAGCCCCAGCATTTT,CASSDTVTGYNQPQHF
TRBV2,14,.,TRBJ1-2,TRBD1,TGTGCCAGCAGTGAATTGGGGACAGTCTATGGCTACACCTTC,CASSELGTVYGYTF
TRBV29-1,13,.,TRBJ2-2,.,TGCAGCGTTGTCCCCGGGAACACCGGGGAGCTGTTTTTT,CSVVPGNTGELFF
TRBV5-6,16,.,TRBJ2-2,.,TGTGCCAGCAGCCACGGTGATAGGCGGGACACCGGGGAGCTGTTTTTT,CASSHGDRRDTGELFF
TRBV6-1,12,.,TRBJ1-2,TRBD1,TGTGCCAGCACCCAACAGGGGGTTGGCTACACCTTC,CASTQQGVGYTF
TRBV9,18,.,TRBJ1-1,TRBD1,TGTGCCAGCAGCACCGATTTAAGACAGGGTGGTTTGAACACTGAAGCTTTCTTT,CASSTDLRQGGLNTEAFF
TRBV5-1,16,once,TRBJ1-2,.,TGCGCCAGCAGCTTGGATAACACGGACAGACCGGATGGCTACACCTTC,CASSLDNTDRPDGYTF
TRBV7-2,14,few,TRBJ2-1,TRBD1,TGTGCCAGCAGCCGACAGGGGGCGCGTAATGAGCAGTTCTTC,CASSRQGARNEQFF
TRBV18,15,.,TRBJ2-2,.,TGTGCCAGCTCACCACTTATTGCAGGGTCCGGGGAGCTGTTTTTT,CASSPLIAGSGELFF
TRBV30,14,.,TRBJ2-5,.,TGTGCCTGGAGTCCCGCACGGGGAAGAGAGACCCAGTACTTC,CAWSPARGRETQYF
TRBV9,16,.,TRBJ2-1,TRBD1,TGTGCCAGCAGCGGGGGACAGCGACTCTCCTACAATGAGCAGTTCTTC,CASSGGQRLSYNEQFF
TRBV5-4,16,.,TRBJ1-2,TRBD1,TGTGCCAGCAGCTTGGCCCCGGGACAGGGAGCCTATGGCTACACCTTC,CASSLAPGQGAYGYTF
TRBV5-8,15,.,TRBJ2-5,TRBD1,TGTGCCAGCAGCAATCAGGGGGCGCCCCGGGAGACCCAGTACTTC,CASSNQGAPRETQYF
TRBV7-7,13,once,TRBJ1-1,.,TGTGCCAGCAGCGCGGACAGGAACACTGAAGCTTTCTTT,CASSADRNTEAFF
TRBV2,15,.,TRBJ2-7,TRBD1,TGTGCCAGCAGTGGGTTCGGGACAGGGGGCTACGAGCAGTACTTC,CASSGFGTGGYEQYF
TRBV6-1,15,.,TRBJ2-5,TRBD2,TGTGCCAGCTGTGAGACTAGCGGGGGGGCGAAGACCCAGTACTTC,CASCETSGGAKTQYF
TRBV21-1,19,.,TRBJ2-6,.,TGTGCCAGCAGCATCCGGAAGCGGACAGGGGGTTCTGGGGCCAACGTCCTGACTTTC,CASSIRKRTGGSGANVLTF
TRBV5-1,18,.,TRBJ2-2,TRBD1,TGCGCCAGCAGGCCCTCCCACTCCGGGACAGGGGGGACCGGGGAGCTGTTTTTT,CASRPSHSGTGGTGELFF
TRBV30,14,.,TRBJ2-2,TRBD1,TGTGCCTGTCGACAGGGGGACTCCACCGGGGAGCTGTTTTTT,CACRQGDSTGELFF
TRBV6-5,13,.,TRBJ2-7,TRBD1,TGTGCCAGCAGTTACGACAGGGACTACGAGCAGTACTTC,CASSYDRDYEQYF
TRBV19,14,.,TRBJ1-1,.,TGTGCCAGTAGTATTGACAGATCGAACACTGAAGCTTTCTTT,CASSIDRSNTEAFF
TRBV5-5,15,.,TRBJ2-6,.,TGTGCCAGCAGCTTTTTTTCGAGTGGGGCCAACGTCCTGACTTTC,CASSFFSSGANVLTF
TRBV7-2,11,.,TRBJ2-7,.,TGTGCCAGCAGCTTAGTCGGCGAGCAGTACTTC,CASSLVGEQYF
TRBV27,15,.,TRBJ2-3,TRBD2,TGTGCCAGCTCTAGGTGGACTAGCGGGGCAGATACGCAGTATTTT,CASSRWTSGADTQYF
TRBV7-2,19,.,TRBJ1-4,.,TGTGCCAGCAGCCCGCGGGGGGTTGGGACCCCTGCATTTAATGAAAAACTGTTTTTT,CASSPRGVGTPAFNEKLFF
TRBV4-2,16,.,TRBJ2-6,.,TGTGCCAGCAGCCAAGAGTTGGCCTCTGGGGCCAACGTCCTGACTTTC,CASSQELASGANVLTF
TRBV29-1,12,.,TRBJ2-3,.,TGCAGCGTTGAAACCGGGGGAGATACGCAGTATTTT,CSVETGGDTQYF
TRBV4-2,15,.,TRBJ2-2,TRBD2,TGTGCCAGCAGTTCTAGCGGGGGGGACACCGGGGAGCTGTTTTTT,CASSSSGGDTGELFF
TRBV19,14,once,TRBJ2-5,.,TGTGCCGCAAACCCAGGAAGCGGGTCAGAGACCCAGTACTTC,CAANPGSGSETQYF
TRBV11-3,15,.,TRBJ1-5,.,TGTGCCAGCAGCTTAGACGGGGATAGCAATCAGCCCCAGCATTTT,CASSLDGDSNQPQHF
TRBV15,15,.,TRBJ1-4,.,TGTGCCACCAGCAGAGTGACAGTGGGGAACCGAAAACTGTTTTTT,CATSRVTVGNRKLFF
TRBV6-6,13,.,TRBJ2-3,.,TGTGCCAGCAGTTACTCGCCTGGCGATACGCAGTATTTT,CASSYSPGDTQYF
TRBV14,15,.,TRBJ2-5,.,TGTGCCAGCAGCCCCCCGGGAAGGTGGCAAGAGACCCAGTACTTC,CASSPPGRWQETQYF
TRBV5-4,17,.,TRBJ2-4,TRBD2,TGTGCCAGCAGCTTGGCCGGGACTAGCGGATCCAAAAACATTCAGTACTTC,CASSLAGTSGSKNIQYF
TRBV5-6,16,.,TRBJ2-2,.,TGTGCCAGCAGCTTGCGTCCAGGGGATATGACCGGGGAGCTGTTTTTT,CASSLRPGDMTGELFF
TRBV27,15,.,TRBJ1-2,.,TGTGCCAGCAGTCCGGGTCAAGCGCTTTACTATGGCTACACCTTC,CASSPGQALYYGYTF
TRBV6-1,13,.,TRBJ2-7,.,TGTGCCAGCACTACCACGGGTCCCTACGAGCAGTACTTC,CASTTTGPYEQYF
TRBV28,16,few,TRBJ2-3,TRBD1,TGTGCCAGCAGTTCCCGAAGGACAGGGTTGACAGATACGCAGTATTTT,CASSSRRTGLTDTQYF
TRBV7-9,17,.,TRBJ2-5,.,TGTGCCAGCAGCTCCCCGGTTGGAGGGGGGGATTGGGAGACCCAGTACTTC,CASSSPVGGGDWETQYF
TRBV29-1,15,.,TRBJ2-2,.,TGCAGCGTTAGGGAGGGGGGAGGTGACACCGGGGAGCTGTTTTTT,CSVREGGGDTGELFF